This T cell receptor beta chain was captured by sequencing in a study of T cell repertoires in cytomegalovirus infection. Notes on this clonotype: As yet, its antigen is unknown.

TCRdb passed the reads through MiXCR, listing each CDR3 protein once. The sample holds 80,000 to 90,000 distinct CDR3 sequences, about half seen once. Trimming stripped 6 bases from V and 2 bases from J, with 12 bases between. The CDR3 sequence is 14 residues long. The sequencing used CD8+ T cells from cultured PBMCs, collected from culture after CMV antigen stimulation. The clonotype was recovered from a human donor in good health (CMV status not recorded). Some clones in this sample may be carry-over from other donors' samples. The rearrangement uses TRBV12-3 or TRBV12-4 and TRBJ2-3; D perhaps matches TRBD2 (5 bases). The CDR3, as DNA: TGTGCCAGCAGCTCTGGACTGACCACAGATACGCAGTATTTT. Protein: CASSSGLTTDTQYF.